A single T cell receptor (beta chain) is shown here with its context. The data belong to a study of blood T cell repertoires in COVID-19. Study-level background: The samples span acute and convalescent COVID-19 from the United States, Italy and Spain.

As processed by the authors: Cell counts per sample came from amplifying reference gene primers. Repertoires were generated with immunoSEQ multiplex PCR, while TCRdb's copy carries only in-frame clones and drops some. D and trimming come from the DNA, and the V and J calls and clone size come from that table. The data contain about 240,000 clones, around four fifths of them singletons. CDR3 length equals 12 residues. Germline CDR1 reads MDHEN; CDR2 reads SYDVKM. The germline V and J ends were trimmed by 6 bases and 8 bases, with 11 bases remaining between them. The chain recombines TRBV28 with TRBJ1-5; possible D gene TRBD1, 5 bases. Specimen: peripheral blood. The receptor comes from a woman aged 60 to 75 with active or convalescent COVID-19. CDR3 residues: CASSRGREPQHF. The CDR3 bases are TGTGCCAGCAGCCGAGGCAGGGAGCCCCAGCATTTT. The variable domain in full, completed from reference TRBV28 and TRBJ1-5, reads DVKVTQSSRYLVKRTGEKVFLECVQDMDHENMFWYRQDPGLGLRLIYFSYDVKMKEKGDIPEGYSVSREKKERFSLILESASTNQTSMYLCASSRGREPQHFGDGTRLSIL.